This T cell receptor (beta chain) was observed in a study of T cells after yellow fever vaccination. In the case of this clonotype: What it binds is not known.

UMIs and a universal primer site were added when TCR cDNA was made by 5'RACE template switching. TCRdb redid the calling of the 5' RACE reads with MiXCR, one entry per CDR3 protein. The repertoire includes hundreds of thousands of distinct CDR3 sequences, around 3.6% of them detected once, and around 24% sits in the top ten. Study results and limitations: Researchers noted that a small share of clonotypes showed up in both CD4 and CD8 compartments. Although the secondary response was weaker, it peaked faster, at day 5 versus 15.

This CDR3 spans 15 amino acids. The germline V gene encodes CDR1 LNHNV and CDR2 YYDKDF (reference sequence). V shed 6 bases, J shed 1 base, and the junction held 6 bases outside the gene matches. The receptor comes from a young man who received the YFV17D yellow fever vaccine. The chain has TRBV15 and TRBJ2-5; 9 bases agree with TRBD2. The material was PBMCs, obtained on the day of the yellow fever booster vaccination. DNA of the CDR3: TGTGCCACCAGTAGCGGGGGAAGCACCCAAGAGACCCAGTACTTC. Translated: CATSSGGSTQETQYF.